This TCR beta chain stems from a study of T cells in Graves' hyperthyroidism and ophthalmopathy. CDR3 length equals 13 residues. The V end lost 6 bases, the J end lost 5 bases, and 10 bases lay between the germline ends. Per germline, CDR1 SNHLY and CDR2 FYNNEI. From RNA transcripts, TCR beta CDR3 regions were amplified. The TCR CDR3 was amplified in a first-round RT-PCR using the HTBI primer set. TCRdb reprocessed the multiplex PCR reads via MiXCR and lists one record per CDR3 protein. Here the sample spans hundreds of thousands of distinct CDR3 sequences, approximately 15% being singletons. This clonotype has a count of ten or more.

This receptor was identified in a woman aged 30 to 39 with Graves' hyperthyroidism that later progressed to Graves' ophthalmopathy. Sequencing was performed on blood. The chain recombines TRBV2 with TRBJ1-4; D ambiguous. The CDR3 coding sequence is TGTGCCAGCAGGACCGAGTTGAATGAAAAACTGTTTTTT. Translation: CASRTELNEKLFF.